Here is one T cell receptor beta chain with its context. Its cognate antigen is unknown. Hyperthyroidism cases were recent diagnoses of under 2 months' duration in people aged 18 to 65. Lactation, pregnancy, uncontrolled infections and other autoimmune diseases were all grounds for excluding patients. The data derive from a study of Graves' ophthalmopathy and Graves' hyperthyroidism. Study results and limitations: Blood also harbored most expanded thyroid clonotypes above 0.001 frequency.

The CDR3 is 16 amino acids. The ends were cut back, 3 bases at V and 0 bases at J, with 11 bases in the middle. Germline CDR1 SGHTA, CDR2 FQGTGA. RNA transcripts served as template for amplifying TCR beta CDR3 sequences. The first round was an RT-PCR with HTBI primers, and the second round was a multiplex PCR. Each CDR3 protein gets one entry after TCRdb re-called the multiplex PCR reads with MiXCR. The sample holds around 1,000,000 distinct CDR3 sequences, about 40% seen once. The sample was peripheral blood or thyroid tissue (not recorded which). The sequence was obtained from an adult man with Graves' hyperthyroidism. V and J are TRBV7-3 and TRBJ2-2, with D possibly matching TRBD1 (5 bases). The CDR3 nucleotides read TGTGCCAGCAGCTTGACCGACAGTTCGAACACCGGGGAGCTGTTTTTT. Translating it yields CASSLTDSSNTGELFF.